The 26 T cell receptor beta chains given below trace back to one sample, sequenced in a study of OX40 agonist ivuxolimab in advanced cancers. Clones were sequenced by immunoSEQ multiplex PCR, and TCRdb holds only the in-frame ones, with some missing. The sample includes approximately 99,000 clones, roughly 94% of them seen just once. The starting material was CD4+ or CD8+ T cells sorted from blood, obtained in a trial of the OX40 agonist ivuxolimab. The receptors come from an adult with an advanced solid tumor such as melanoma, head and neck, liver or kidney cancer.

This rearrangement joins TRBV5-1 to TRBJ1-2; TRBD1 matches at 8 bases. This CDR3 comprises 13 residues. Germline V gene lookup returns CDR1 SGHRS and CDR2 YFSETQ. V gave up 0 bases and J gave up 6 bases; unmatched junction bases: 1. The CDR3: CASSLDRGNGYTF. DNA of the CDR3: TGCGCCAGCAGCTTGGACAGGGGGAATGGCTACACCTTC.

CDR3 coding DNA: TGTGCCAGCTCACCCAACCCCGGGGGACAGGGGAACACTGAAGCTTTCTTT. Its translation: CASSPNPGGQGNTEAFF. The chain joins TRBV18 to TRBJ1-1; 9 positions match TRBD1. V shed 3 bases, J shed 1 base, and the junction held 9 bases outside the gene matches. The CDR3 has 17 residues. Germline values: CDR1 KGHSH, CDR2 LQKENI.

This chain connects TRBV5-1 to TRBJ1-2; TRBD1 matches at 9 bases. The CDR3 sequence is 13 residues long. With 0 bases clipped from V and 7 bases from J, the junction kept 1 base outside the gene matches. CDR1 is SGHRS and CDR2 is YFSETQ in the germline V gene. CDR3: CASSLETGGGYTF. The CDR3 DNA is TGCGCCAGCAGCTTGGAGACAGGGGGTGGCTACACCTTC.

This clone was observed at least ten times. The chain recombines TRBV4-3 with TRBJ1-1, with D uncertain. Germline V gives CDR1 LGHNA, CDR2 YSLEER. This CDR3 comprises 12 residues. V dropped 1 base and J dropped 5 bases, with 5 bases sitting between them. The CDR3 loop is CASSQVGTEAFF. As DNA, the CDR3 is TGCGCCAGCAGCCAAGTGGGGACTGAAGCTTTCTTT.

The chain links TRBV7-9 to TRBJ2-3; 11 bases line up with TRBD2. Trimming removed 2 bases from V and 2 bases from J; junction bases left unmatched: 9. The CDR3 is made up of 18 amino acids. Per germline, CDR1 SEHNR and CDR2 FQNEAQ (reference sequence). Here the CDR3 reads CASSLRNSLAGDTDTQYF. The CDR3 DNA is TGTGCCAGCAGCTTACGGAACTCACTAGCGGGGGACACAGATACGCAGTATTTT. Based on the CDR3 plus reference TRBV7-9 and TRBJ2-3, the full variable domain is DTGVSQNPRHKITKRGQNVTFRCDPISEHNRLYWYRQTLGQGPEFLTYFQNEAQLEKSRLLSDRFSAERPKGSFSTLEIQRTEQGDSAMYLCASSLRNSLAGDTDTQYFGPGTRLTVL.

The CDR3 region is CASSIWENTGELFF. The CDR3, as DNA: TGTGCCAGTAGTATATGGGAGAACACCGGGGAGCTGTTTTTT. The chain joins TRBV19 to TRBJ2-2; unclear D gene. Germline-derived CDR1 and CDR2 are LNHDA and SQIVND (reference sequence). Between the trimmed V and J ends, which lost 2 bases and 1 base, there was a span of 5 bases. The CDR3 totals 14 residues.

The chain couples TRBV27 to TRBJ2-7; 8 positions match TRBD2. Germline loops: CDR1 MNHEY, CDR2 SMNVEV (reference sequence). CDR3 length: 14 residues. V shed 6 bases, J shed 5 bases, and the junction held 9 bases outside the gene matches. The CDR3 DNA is TGTGCCAGCAGGGGGGGACTAGTTCTTCACGAGCAGTACTTC. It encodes CASRGGLVLHEQYF.

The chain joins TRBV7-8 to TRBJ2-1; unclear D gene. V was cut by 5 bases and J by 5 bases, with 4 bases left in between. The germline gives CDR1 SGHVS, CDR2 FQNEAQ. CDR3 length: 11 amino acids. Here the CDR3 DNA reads TGTGCCAGCAGCCATGACAATGAGCAGTTCTTC. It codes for CASSHDNEQFF. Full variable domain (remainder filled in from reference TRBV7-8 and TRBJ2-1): GAGVSQSPRYKVAKRGQDVALRCDPISGHVSLFWYQQALGQGPEFLTYFQNEAQLDKSGLPSDRFFAERPEGSVSTLKIQRTQQEDSAVYLCASSHDNEQFFGPGTRLTVL.

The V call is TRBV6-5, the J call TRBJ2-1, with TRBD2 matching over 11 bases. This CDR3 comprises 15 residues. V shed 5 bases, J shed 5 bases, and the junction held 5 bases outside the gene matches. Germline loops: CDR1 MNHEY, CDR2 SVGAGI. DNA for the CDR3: TGTGCCAGCAGTCCCGGGACTAGCGGCCACAATGAGCAGTTCTTC. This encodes CASSPGTSGHNEQFF.

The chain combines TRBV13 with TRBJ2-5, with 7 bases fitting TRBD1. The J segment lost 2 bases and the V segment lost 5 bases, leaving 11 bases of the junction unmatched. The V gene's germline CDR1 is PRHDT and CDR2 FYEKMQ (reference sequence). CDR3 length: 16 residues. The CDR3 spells CASSRTTGQGQETQYF. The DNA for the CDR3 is TGTGCCAGCAGCAGAACGACAGGGCAGGGGCAAGAGACCCAGTACTTC.

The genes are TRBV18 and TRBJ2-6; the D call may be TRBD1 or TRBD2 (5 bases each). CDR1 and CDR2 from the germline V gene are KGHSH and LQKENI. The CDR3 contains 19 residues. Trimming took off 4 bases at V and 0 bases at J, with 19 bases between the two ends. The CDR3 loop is CASSRLGGRPVSGANVLTF. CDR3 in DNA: TGTGCCAGCTCACGACTTGGGGGACGCCCGGTCTCTGGGGCCAACGTCCTGACTTTC.

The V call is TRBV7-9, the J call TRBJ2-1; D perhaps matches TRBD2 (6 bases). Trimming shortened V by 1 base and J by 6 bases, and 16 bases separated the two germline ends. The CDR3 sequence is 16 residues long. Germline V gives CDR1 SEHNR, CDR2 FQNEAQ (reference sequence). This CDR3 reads CASSLGRSSVSNEQFF. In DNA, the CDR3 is TGTGCCAGCAGCTTAGGGCGGTCTAGCGTGAGCAATGAGCAGTTCTTC.

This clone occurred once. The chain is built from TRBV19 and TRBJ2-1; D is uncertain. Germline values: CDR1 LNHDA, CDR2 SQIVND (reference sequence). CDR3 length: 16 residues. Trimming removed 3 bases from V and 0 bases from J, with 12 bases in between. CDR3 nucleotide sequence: TGTGCCAGTAGTATTAGTCAGGACCGCTCCTACAATGAGCAGTTCTTC. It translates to CASSISQDRSYNEQFF.

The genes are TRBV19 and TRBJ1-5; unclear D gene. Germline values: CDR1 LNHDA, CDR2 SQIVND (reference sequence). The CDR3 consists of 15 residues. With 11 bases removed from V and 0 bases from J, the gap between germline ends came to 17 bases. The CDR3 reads CASARTWNSNQPQHF. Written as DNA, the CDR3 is TGTGCCTCCGCCCGGACGTGGAATAGCAATCAGCCCCAGCATTTT.

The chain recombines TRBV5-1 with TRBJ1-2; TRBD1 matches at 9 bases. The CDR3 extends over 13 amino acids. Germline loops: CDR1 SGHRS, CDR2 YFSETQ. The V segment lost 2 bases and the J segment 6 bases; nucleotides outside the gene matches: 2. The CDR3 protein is CASSLQGADGYTF. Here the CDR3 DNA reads TGCGCCAGCAGCTTACAGGGGGCGGATGGCTACACCTTC.

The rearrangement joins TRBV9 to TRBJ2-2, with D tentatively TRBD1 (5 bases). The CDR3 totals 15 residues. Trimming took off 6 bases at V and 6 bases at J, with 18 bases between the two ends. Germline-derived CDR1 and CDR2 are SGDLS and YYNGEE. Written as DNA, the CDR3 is TGTGCCAGCACCCCCCACTCTTCAGGGTCCGGGGAGCTGTTTTTT. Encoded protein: CASTPHSSGSGELFF.

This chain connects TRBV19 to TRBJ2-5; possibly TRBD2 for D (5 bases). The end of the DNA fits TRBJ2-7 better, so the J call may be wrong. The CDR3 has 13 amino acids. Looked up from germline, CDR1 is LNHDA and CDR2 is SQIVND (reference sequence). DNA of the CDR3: TGTGCCAGTAGTATAACCGGGACCTACGAGCAGTACTTC. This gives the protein CASSITGTYEQYF.

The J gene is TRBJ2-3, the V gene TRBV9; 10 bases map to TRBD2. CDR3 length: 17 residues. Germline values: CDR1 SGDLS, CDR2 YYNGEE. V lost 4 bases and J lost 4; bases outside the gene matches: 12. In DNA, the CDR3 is TGTGCCAGCAGCTTAAGGGAGAGCGGGAGGGCGGCAGATACGCAGTATTTT. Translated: CASSLRESGRAADTQYF. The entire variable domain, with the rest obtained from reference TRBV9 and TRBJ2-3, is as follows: DSGVTQTPKHLITATGQRVTLRCSPRSGDLSVYWYQQSLDQGLQFLIQYYNGEERAKGNILERFSAQQFPDLHSELNLSSLELGDSALYFCASSLRESGRAADTQYFGPGTRLTVL.

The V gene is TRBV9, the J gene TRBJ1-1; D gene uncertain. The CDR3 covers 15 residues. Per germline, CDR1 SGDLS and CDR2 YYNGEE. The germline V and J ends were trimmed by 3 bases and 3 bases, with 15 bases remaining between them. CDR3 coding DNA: TGTGCCAGCAGCGCCTTAAATGAGGTGGACACTGAAGCTTTCTTT. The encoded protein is CASSALNEVDTEAFF.

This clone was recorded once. This chain's CDR3 is CASSPLGTSSKDTQYF. In DNA, the CDR3 is TGTGCCAGCAGTCCACTCGGGACTAGCTCAAAAGATACGCAGTATTTT. V gene TRBV28 combines with J gene TRBJ2-3, with 9 nucleotides matching TRBD2. V gave up 5 bases and J gave up 5 bases; unmatched junction bases: 11. The CDR3 covers 16 residues. Germline loops: CDR1 MDHEN, CDR2 SYDVKM.

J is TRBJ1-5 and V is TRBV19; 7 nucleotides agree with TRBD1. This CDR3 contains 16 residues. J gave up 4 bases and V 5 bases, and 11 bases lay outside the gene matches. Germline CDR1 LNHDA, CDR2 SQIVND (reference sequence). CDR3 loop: CASSAWDRGLNQPQHF. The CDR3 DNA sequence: TGTGCCAGTAGTGCATGGGACAGAGGGTTAAATCAGCCCCAGCATTTT.

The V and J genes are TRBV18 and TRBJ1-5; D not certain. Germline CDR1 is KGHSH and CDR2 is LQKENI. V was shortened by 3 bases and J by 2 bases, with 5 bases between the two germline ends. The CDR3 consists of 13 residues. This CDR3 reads CASSPGGNQPQHF. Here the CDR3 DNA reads TGTGCCAGCTCACCGGGCGGCAATCAGCCCCAGCATTTT.

In DNA, the CDR3 is TGTGCCAGCAGCTCCCTACCGGGACCCTGGAACACTGAAGCTTTCTTT. This codes for CASSSLPGPWNTEAFF. The chain employs TRBV7-2 and TRBJ1-1; perhaps TRBD1 as D (5 bases). CDR1 and CDR2 from the germline V gene are SGHTA and FQGNSA. V was shortened by 4 bases and J by 1 base, with 16 bases between the two germline ends. The CDR3 runs 16 residues.

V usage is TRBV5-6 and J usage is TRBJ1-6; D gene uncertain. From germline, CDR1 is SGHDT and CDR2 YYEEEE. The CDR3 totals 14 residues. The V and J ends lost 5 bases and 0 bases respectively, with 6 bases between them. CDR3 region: CASRVSSYNSPLHF. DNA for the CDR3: TGTGCCAGCAGGGTGAGCTCCTATAATTCACCCCTCCACTTT.

This CDR3 reads CASSLPGGAVQETQYF. The CDR3 DNA follows: TGTGCCAGCAGCTTACCAGGGGGCGCAGTCCAAGAGACCCAGTACTTC. The J gene is TRBJ2-5, the V gene TRBV5-6; TRBD1 matches 8 bases. The trim removed 2 bases at V and 1 base at J, leaving 7 bases unmatched. CDR3 length equals 16 residues. CDR1 and CDR2 (germline): SGHDT, YYEEEE.

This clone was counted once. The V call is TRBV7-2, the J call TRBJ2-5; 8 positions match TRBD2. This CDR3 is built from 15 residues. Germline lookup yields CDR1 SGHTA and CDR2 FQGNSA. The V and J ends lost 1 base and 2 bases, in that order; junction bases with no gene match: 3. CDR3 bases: TGTGCCAGCAGCTTAGTGGGACTAGTACAAGAGACCCAGTACTTC. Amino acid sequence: CASSLVGLVQETQYF. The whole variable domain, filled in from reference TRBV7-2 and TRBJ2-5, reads GAGVSQSPSNKVTEKGKDVELRCDPISGHTALYWYRQSLGQGLEFLIYFQGNSAPDKSGLPSDRFSAERTGGSVSTLTIQRTQQEDSAVYLCASSLVGLVQETQYFGPGTRLLVL.